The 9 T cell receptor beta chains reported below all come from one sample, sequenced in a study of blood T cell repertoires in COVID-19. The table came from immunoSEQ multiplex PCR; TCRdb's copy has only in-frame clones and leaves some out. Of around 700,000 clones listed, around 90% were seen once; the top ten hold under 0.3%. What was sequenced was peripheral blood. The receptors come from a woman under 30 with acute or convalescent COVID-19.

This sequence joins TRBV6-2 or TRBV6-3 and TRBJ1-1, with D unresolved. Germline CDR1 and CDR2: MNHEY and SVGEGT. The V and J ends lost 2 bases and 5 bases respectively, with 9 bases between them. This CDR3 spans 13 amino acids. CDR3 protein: CASSYPLLTEAFF. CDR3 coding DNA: TGTGCCAGCAGTTACCCACTACTTACTGAAGCTTTCTTT.

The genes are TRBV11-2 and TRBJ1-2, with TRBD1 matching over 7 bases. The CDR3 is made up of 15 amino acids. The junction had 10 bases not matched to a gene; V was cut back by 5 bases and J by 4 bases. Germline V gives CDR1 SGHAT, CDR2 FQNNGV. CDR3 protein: CASSPGRGGGYGYTF. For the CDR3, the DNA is TGTGCCAGCAGCCCCGGGCGAGGGGGCGGCTATGGCTACACCTTC.

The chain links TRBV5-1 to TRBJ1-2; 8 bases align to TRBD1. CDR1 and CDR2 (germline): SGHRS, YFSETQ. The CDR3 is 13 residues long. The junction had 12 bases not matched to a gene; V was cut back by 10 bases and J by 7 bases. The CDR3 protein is CASSAQGARGYTF. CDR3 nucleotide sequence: TGCGCCTCCAGTGCTCAGGGGGCTCGTGGCTACACCTTC.

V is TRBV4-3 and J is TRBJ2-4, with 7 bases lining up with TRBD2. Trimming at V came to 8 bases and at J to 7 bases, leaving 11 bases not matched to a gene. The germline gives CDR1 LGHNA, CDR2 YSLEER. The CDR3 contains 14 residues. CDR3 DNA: TGCGCCAGCCGCCTCGGGGGGACGATGAACATTCAGTACTTC. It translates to CASRLGGTMNIQYF.

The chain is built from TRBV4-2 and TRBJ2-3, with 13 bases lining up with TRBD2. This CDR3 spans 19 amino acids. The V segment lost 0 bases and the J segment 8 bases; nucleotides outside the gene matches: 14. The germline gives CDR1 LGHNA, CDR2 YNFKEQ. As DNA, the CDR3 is TGTGCCAGCAGCCAAGAAGATTACACTAGCGGGGGGGGCATGGGTACGCAGTATTTT. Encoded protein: CASSQEDYTSGGGMGTQYF.

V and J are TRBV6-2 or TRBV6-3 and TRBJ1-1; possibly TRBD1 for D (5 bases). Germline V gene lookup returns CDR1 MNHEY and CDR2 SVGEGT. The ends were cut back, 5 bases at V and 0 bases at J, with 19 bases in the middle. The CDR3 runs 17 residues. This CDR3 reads CASSRGHSNLMNTEAFF. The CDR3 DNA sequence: TGTGCCAGCAGTCGCGGACACTCGAATCTCATGAACACTGAAGCTTTCTTT.

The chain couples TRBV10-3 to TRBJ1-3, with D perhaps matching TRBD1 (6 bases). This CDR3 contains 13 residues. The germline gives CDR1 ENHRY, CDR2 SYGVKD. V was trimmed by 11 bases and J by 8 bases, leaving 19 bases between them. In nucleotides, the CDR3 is TGTGCCGCCTCCTACAGGGTGGCGGACACCATATATTTT. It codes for CAASYRVADTIYF.

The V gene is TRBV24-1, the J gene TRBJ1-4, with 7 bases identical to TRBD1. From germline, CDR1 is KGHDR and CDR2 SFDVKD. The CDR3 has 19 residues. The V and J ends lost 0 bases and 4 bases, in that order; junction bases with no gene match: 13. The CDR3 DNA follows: TGTGCCACCAGTGATTTGCGTCCTCTCCGACAGGGTGGTAATGAAAAACTGTTTTTT. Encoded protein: CATSDLRPLRQGGNEKLFF.

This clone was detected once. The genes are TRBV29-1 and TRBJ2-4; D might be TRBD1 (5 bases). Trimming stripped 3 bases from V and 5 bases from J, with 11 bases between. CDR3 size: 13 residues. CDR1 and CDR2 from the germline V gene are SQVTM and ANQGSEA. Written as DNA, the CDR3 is TGCAGCGTTGAGCTCGACAGCGAAAACATTCAGTACTTC. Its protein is CSVELDSENIQYF. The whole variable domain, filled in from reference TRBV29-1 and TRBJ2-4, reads SAVISQKPSRDICQRGTSLTIQCQVDSQVTMMFWYRQQPGQSLTLIATANQGSEATYESGFVIDKFPISRPNLTFSTLTVSNMSPEDSSIYLCSVELDSENIQYFGAGTRLSVL.